One T cell receptor beta chain is described in this entry. Its specificity is not known. The ends lost 1 base at V and 9 bases at J; junction bases unmatched: 9. Germline assignment: CDR1 MNHEY and CDR2 SMNVEV (reference sequence). The CDR3 has 16 residues. The sample comes from a study of T cell responses to AZD1222 COVID-19 vaccine. Across the whole study: Pooling of second doses given at about 4 or about 12 weeks was done. Whole-study findings and limits: Spike-wide coverage was observed for vaccine-associated CD4 TCRs, with dominant responses at 160-218 and 743-854. In all cases, repertoires were sampled only after the peak T cell response.

The protocol was immunoSEQ multiplex PCR, while the TCRdb copy is restricted to in-frame clones and leaves out a portion. The sample carries about 97,000 clones, 91% recorded once. Sequencing used peripheral blood, obtained on day 0 of AZD1222 vaccination. This TCR came from an adult in good health. The chain carries TRBV27 and TRBJ2-1, with 10 nucleotides matching TRBD2. This CDR3 is CASSLWPAVAGGEQFF. The CDR3 region has the DNA TGTGCCAGCAGTTTATGGCCGGCGGTAGCGGGAGGTGAGCAGTTCTTC.